The 22 T cell receptor beta chains below were found in one sample sequenced in a study of tumor-infiltrating lymphocytes in primary liver carcinoma. Total RNA (roughly 550 ng) served as template for TCR beta cDNA synthesis primed by a constant-region primer. It was through three nested multiplex PCR rounds of slightly modified ARM-PCR that TCR beta libraries arose. PCR rounds one and two used TRBV1-TRBV30 forward primers with a C-beta reverse primer for around 9 cycles each. TCRdb reprocessed the multiplex PCR reads with MiXCR, giving one entry per CDR3 protein. Here the sample spans 100,000 or so distinct CDR3 sequences, 55% to 75% being singletons. The study co-extracted DNA and RNA from roughly 20-30 mg of unsorted bulk tissue. Material for sequencing was liver tumor tissue from sampling region 5. Subset specified: tumor region T5, tumor centre. These receptor sequences come from a woman aged 55-69 years with primary liver carcinoma and hepatitis B virus infection.

With regard to this clonotype: An end of the junction does not agree with germline; a read error may underlie this. The chain carries TRBV11-2 and TRBJ2-3; TRBD2 matches 7 bases. Germline values: CDR1 SGHAT, CDR2 FQNNGV. This CDR3 has 17 residues. The CDR3 loop reads CASSLVEQATSTDTQYF. The CDR3 coding sequence is TGTGCCAGCAGCTTAGTGGAACAAGCGACTAGCACAGATACACAGTATTTT.

The rearrangement uses TRBV5-1 and TRBJ1-2; D is possibly TRBD1 (5 bases). The CDR3 consists of 14 residues. The V gene lost 5 bases and the J gene lost 4 bases, with 15 bases spanning the gap. Germline V lookup: CDR1 SGHRS, CDR2 YFSETQ. For the CDR3, the DNA is TGCGCCAGCAGAATAAACGGGGGTGGCTATGGCTACACCTTC. It translates to CASRINGGGYGYTF.

In its sample, this clonotype was seen many times. The chain combines TRBV5-1 with TRBJ2-5, with D maybe TRBD2 (5 bases). CDR1 and CDR2 from the germline V gene are SGHRS and YFSETQ. CDR3 length: 15 residues. Between the trimmed V and J ends, which lost 3 bases and 5 bases, there was a span of 17 bases. The CDR3 coding sequence is TGCGCCAGCAGCTGGTTAGGACGGAGAGGGGAGACCCAGTACTTC. Translated, it gives CASSWLGRRGETQYF.

The J gene is TRBJ2-3, the V gene TRBV28; 10 bases align to TRBD2. The CDR3 is made up of 13 amino acids. Germline V gene lookup returns CDR1 MDHEN and CDR2 SYDVKM. J lost 7 bases, V lost 6 bases, and 4 bases had no gene match. The CDR3 loop is CASRWTSGHTQYF. The CDR3 DNA follows: TGTGCCAGCAGGTGGACTAGCGGCCATACGCAGTATTTT.

A word on this clonotype: This may stem from a read error, because a much larger clone lies one nucleotide away. The gene calls are TRBV13 and TRBJ1-6; 9 bases line up with TRBD1. The V gene end was trimmed by 4 bases and the J gene end by 11 bases; junction bases not matched to a gene: 9. Germline CDR1 reads PRHDT; CDR2 reads FYEKMQ (reference sequence). The CDR3 length is 15 residues. Here the CDR3 reads CASSWGQGTNTPLHF. In DNA, the CDR3 is TGTGCCAGCAGCTGGGGACAGGGAACAAATACACCCCTCCACTTT. Full variable domain (missing parts from reference TRBV13 and TRBJ1-6): AAGVIQSPRHLIKEKRETATLKCYPIPRHDTVYWYQQGPGQDPQFLISFYEKMQSDKGSIPDRFSAQQFSDYHSELNMSSLELGDSALYFCASSWGQGTNTPLHFGNGTRLTVT.

There are a few counts of this clonotype. A much larger clone lies a single base off, so this may be a read error. The chain couples TRBV29-1 to TRBJ1-2; D is possibly TRBD1 (5 bases). Germline V CDR1 and CDR2: SQVTM, ANQGSEA. The CDR3 runs 13 residues. V lost 4 bases and J 7 bases, leaving 16 bases between the germline ends. CDR3 bases: TGCAGCGTTGCTGGCCAGGGTAGTGGTGGCTACACCTTC. Translation gives CSVAGQGSGGYTF.

In regard to this clonotype: A read error is possible here, since a much larger clone lies one base away. The V call is TRBV12-5, the J call TRBJ2-1; 9 nucleotides line up with TRBD2. This CDR3 is 16 amino acids long. Germline lookup yields CDR1 LGHNT and CDR2 FRNRAP. The CDR3 DNA reads TGTGCTAGTGGTTTGGTACTAGCGGGCTCCTACAATGAGCAGTCCTTC. The encoded protein is CASGLVLAGSYNEQSF.

V is TRBV20-1 and J is TRBJ2-7; no firm D call. Trimming shortened V by 7 bases and J by 1 base, and 8 bases separated the two germline ends. The CDR3 sequence is 11 residues long. Germline-derived CDR1 and CDR2 are DFQATT and SNEGSKA (reference sequence). The chain's CDR3 is CSVRGSYEQYF. The CDR3 bases are TGCAGTGTGCGCGGTTCCTACGAGCAGTACTTC.

Concerning this clonotype itself: One base away lies a much larger clone, so this may be a sequencing read error. The gene calls are TRBV5-1 and TRBJ2-5; no definite D call. Germline V gives CDR1 SGHRS, CDR2 YFSETQ. The CDR3 contains 11 residues. CDR3 sequence reads: CASGLGETQYF. In DNA, the CDR3 is TGCGCCAGCGGCTTGGGAGAGACCCAGTACTTC.

This clonotype was counted ten times or more. The V call is TRBV28, the J call TRBJ1-1; a possible D gene is TRBD1 (6 bases). The CDR3 contains 14 residues. Germline V gives CDR1 MDHEN, CDR2 SYDVKM. V was pared by 2 bases and J by 6 bases, with 13 bases between. The CDR3 nucleotides read TGTGCCAGCAGTTTAAGGGGGGGATCGTCTGAAGCTTTCTTT. Its translation: CASSLRGGSSEAFF.

Concerning this clonotype: A read error is possible here, since a much larger clone lies one base away. The genes are TRBV5-4 and TRBJ2-3; D might be TRBD1 or TRBD2, each matching 6 bases. The germline V gene has CDR1 SGHNT and CDR2 YYREEE (reference sequence). V was cut by 3 bases and J by 7 bases, with 15 bases left in between. The CDR3 sequence is 14 residues long. This chain's CDR3 is CASSWVGGTNTQYF. Here the CDR3 DNA reads TGTGCCAGCAGCTGGGTCGGCGGGACAAATACGCAGTATTTT.

This clonotype turned up a few times. This may stem from a read error, because a much larger clone lies one nucleotide away. The gene calls are TRBV6-6 and TRBJ2-5; 11 nucleotides align to TRBD1. Germline CDR1 reads MNHNY; CDR2 reads SVGAGI (reference sequence). The CDR3 is made up of 15 amino acids. The CDR3 DNA reads as TGTACCAGCAGCGAAAGGACAGGGGGCATCGTGACCCAGTACTTC. Translated: CTSSERTGGIVTQYF.

This clonotype was picked up many times. The rearrangement links TRBV14 to TRBJ2-2; D could derive from TRBD1 or TRBD2 (5 bases each). V dropped 0 bases and J dropped 5 bases, with 16 bases sitting between them. The CDR3 length is 17 residues. CDR1 and CDR2 (germline): SGHDN, FVKESK. The CDR3 spells CASSQDGAGRGTGELFF. The DNA of the CDR3 is TGTGCCAGCAGCCAAGATGGGGCGGGCCGAGGTACCGGGGAGCTGTTTTTT.

This chain uses TRBV4-1 with TRBJ2-3; the D gene is possibly TRBD2 (5 bases). The CDR3 is 19 residues long. The V gene lost 3 bases and the J gene lost 3 bases, with 25 bases spanning the gap. Germline values: CDR1 MGHRA, CDR2 YSYEKL. Here the CDR3 reads CASSQPPLASEHETDTQYF. CDR3 nucleotide sequence: TGCGCCAGCAGCCAGCCCCCCTTAGCGTCGGAGCATGAGACAGATACGCAGTATTTT.

Worth noting for this clonotype: At one boundary the junction diverges from the germline segment, which might be a read error. The chain has TRBV11-2 and TRBJ2-7, with D perhaps TRBD2 (6 bases). The CDR3 has 18 residues. Germline V gene data show CDR1 as SGHAT and CDR2 as FQNNGV. For the CDR3, the DNA is TGTGCCGGCAGCTTAGATTGTGTCAGTCAAGCGGGTCCCTACGAGCAGTACTTC. Encoded protein: CAGSLDCVSQAGPYEQYF.

A remark on this clonotype: An end of the junction does not agree with germline; a read error may underlie this. This rearrangement joins TRBV5-1 to TRBJ2-1; TRBD2 matches at 9 bases. The length of the CDR3 is 16 residues. The germline CDR1 and CDR2 sequences are SGHRS and YFSETQ. CDR3 in DNA: TGCGGCAGCAGCTTGTGGGGGGCTAGCGGGATCAATGAGCAGTTCTTC. Translated: CGSSLWGASGINEQFF.

This clonotype was counted many times. A much larger clone differs by one base, so this may be a read error. V usage is TRBV11-3 and J usage is TRBJ1-1; D unclear. The CDR3 loop spans 14 amino acids. The germline V gene has CDR1 SGHNT and CDR2 YENEEA. CDR3 amino acids: CAGSQGLQNTEAFF. The CDR3 DNA is TGTGCCGGCAGCCAAGGACTCCAAAACACTGAAGCTTTCTTT.

A note on this clonotype: At one end, the junction sequence differs from germline, possibly due to a read error. This chain joins TRBV6-1 and TRBJ2-7; D assignment may be TRBD1 or TRBD2 (5 bases each). CDR1 and CDR2 (germline): MNHNS, SASEGT. CDR3 size: 14 residues. The CDR3 DNA reads as TGTGACAGCAGCGAACCGGGACCCACCGGCGAACAGTACTTC. Translated: CDSSEPGPTGEQYF.

With respect to this clonotype: Sequence at one end of the junction differs from germline and may be a read error. The chain uses TRBV11-2 and TRBJ2-5, with D perhaps matching TRBD2 (5 bases). In germline, CDR1 is SGHAT, CDR2 FQNNGV. The CDR3 covers 15 residues. CDR3 residues: CASSLRPAEQETRYF. The CDR3 DNA follows: TGTGCCAGCAGCTTAAGGCCAGCGGAGCAAGAGACCCGGTACTTC.

This rearrangement joins TRBV7-3 to TRBJ2-2; D may be TRBD2 (5 bases). The CDR3 is 15 residues long. Looked up from germline, CDR1 is SGHTA and CDR2 is FQGTGA. V lost 2 bases and J 1 base, leaving 8 bases between the germline ends. CDR3 protein: CASSLGGLNTGELFF. CDR3 nucleotide sequence: TGTGCCAGCAGCTTAGGCGGACTGAACACCGGGGAGCTGTTTTTT.

V and J are TRBV11-1 and TRBJ2-2; possibly TRBD2 for D (5 bases). CDR3 length: 17 amino acids. V gave up 5 bases and J gave up 2 bases, with 18 bases separating them. CDR1 and CDR2 from the germline V gene are SGHAT and FQDESV (reference sequence). The CDR3 DNA follows: TGTGCCAGCAGCGCCCCGCCGTTCCTAGCTAACACCGGGGAGCTGTTTTTT. Residues: CASSAPPFLANTGELFF.

This clonotype was counted at least ten times. The chain has TRBV6-1 and TRBJ1-2, with D possibly matching TRBD1 (6 bases). The germline gives CDR1 MNHNS, CDR2 SASEGT. V gave up 3 bases and J gave up 4 bases, with 12 bases separating them. The CDR3 extends over 14 amino acids. CDR3 region: CASSEVGGGYGYTF. For the CDR3, the DNA is TGTGCCAGCAGTGAGGTGGGAGGGGGCTATGGCTACACCTTC.